This entry concerns a single T cell receptor (beta chain). Source study methods: Amplification of reference gene primers provided the estimated nucleated cell counts. Clones were read by immunoSEQ multiplex PCR, and TCRdb kept only the in-frame ones, dropping some. V and J calls and clone size are copied from that table; D and trimming were computed from the DNA. The table records over 35,000 clones, approximately 80% of them present only once. This specimen comes from a study of blood T cell repertoires in COVID-19. For the study at large: The study drew acute and convalescent COVID-19 samples from the United States, Italy and Spain. PBMCs, B-cell-depleted T cells, or T cells provided the cDNA or gDNA that made up the material.

Germline V gene sequence: CDR1 LGHNA, CDR2 YNFKEQ. V dropped 0 bases and J dropped 4; count of bases not matched to a gene: 2. The CDR3 is 15 residues long. This TCR was sampled from a human donor in a cohort sampled during active COVID-19. The sequenced sample was peripheral blood. The chain couples TRBV4-2 to TRBJ1-3; 8 bases fit TRBD1. CDR3 amino acids: CASSQETGGGNTIYF. The CDR3 bases are TGTGCCAGCAGCCAAGAAACAGGGGGAGGAAACACCATATATTTT.